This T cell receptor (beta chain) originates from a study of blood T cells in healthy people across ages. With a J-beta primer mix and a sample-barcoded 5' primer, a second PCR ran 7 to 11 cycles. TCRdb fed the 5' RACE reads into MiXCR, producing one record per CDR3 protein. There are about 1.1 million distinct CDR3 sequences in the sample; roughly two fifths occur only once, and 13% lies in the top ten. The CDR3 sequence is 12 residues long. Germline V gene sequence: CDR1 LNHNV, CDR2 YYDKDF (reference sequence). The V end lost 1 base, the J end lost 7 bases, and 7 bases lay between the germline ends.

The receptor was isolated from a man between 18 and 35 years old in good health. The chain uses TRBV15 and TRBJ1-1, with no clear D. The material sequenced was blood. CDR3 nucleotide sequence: TGTGCCACCAGCAGAGCCAGCCGTGAAGCTTTCTTT. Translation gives CATSRASREAFF.